This T cell receptor (beta chain) appears in the sequencing data of a study of beta chain features in type 1 diabetes. The entirety of the isolated RNA underwent reverse transcription, so expressed TCRB transcripts were sequenced. Using immunoSEQ multiplex PCR, the repertoire was profiled, and TCRdb retains in-frame clones only, with some absent. The sample lists about 260,000 clones, 20% occurring once. General study points: All four CD4+ subsets from Type 1 diabetes patients carried moderately but significantly shorter TCRB CDR3s.

Of note for this clone: The target antigen is unknown.

The receptor comes from a woman in her 40s with type 1 diabetes. Input material: naive CD4+ T cells from blood.

The CDR3 spells CASSLQGADYGYTF. For the CDR3, the DNA is TGTGCCAGCAGTTTACAGGGGGCGGACTATGGCTACACCTTC. V is TRBV27 and J is TRBJ1-2; 8 nucleotides agree with TRBD1. Germline-derived CDR1 and CDR2 are MNHEY and SMNVEV (reference sequence). V was pared by 2 bases and J by 3 bases, with 2 bases of the junction left unmatched. The CDR3 is 14 amino acids.